This entry features one T cell receptor beta chain sequence. Looked up from germline, CDR1 is LNHDA and CDR2 is SQIVND (reference sequence). The V and J ends lost 3 bases and 1 base respectively, with 16 bases between them. This CDR3 comprises 17 residues. Assay used: immunoSEQ multiplex PCR; TCRdb lists only in-frame clones, some missing. In the table there are 65,000 to 95,000 clones, approximately 82% of which are singletons. The data derive from a study of OX40 agonist ivuxolimab in advanced cancers. The specimen comprised CD4+ or CD8+ T cells sorted from blood, sampled in a trial of the OX40 agonist ivuxolimab. This receptor was identified in an adult with an advanced solid tumor such as melanoma, head and neck, liver or kidney cancer. The chain uses TRBV19 and TRBJ1-5; D perhaps matches TRBD1 (6 bases). CDR3 DNA sequence: TGTGCCAGTAGTATGATTTCGTGGGGGCAAAGCAATCAGCCCCAGCATTTT. Protein product: CASSMISWGQSNQPQHF. Full variable domain (outside the CDR3, taken from reference TRBV19 and TRBJ1-5): DGGITQSPKYLFRKEGQNVTLSCEQNLNHDAMYWYRQDPGQGLRLIYYSQIVNDFQKGDIAEGYSVSREKKESFPLTVTSAQKNPTAFYLCASSMISWGQSNQPQHFGDGTRLSIL.